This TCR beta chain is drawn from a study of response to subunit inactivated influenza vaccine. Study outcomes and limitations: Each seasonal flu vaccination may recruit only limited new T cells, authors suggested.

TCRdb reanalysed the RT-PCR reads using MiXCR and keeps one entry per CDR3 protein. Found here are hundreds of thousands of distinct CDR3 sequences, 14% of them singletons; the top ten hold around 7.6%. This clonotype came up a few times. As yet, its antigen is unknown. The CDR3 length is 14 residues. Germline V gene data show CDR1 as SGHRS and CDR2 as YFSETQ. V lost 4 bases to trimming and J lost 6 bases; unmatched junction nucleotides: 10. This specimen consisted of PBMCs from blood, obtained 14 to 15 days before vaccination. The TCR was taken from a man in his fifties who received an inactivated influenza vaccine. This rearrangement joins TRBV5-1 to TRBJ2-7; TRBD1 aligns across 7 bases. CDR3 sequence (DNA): TGCGCCAGCAGCCCGGTCAGACAGGGATCCGAGCAGTACTTC. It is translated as CASSPVRQGSEQYF. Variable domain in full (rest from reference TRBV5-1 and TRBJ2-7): KAGVTQTPRYLIKTRGQQVTLSCSPISGHRSVSWYQQTPGQGLQFLFEYFSETQRNKGNFPGRFSGRQFSNSRSEMNVSTLELGDSALYLCASSPVRQGSEQYFGPGTRLTVT.